This T cell receptor (beta chain) stems from a study of OX40 agonist ivuxolimab in advanced cancers. Background for the entire study: The costimulatory receptor OX40 (CD134) was targeted by ivuxolimab, a fully human IgG2 agonistic monoclonal antibody. The paper covers the monotherapy dose-escalation part of the phase I ivuxolimab trial, which included N ≈ 50 patients. Prior anti-PD-1, anti-PD-L1 or anti-CTLA-4 therapy was permitted, and 35% to 40% of dose-escalation patients had received checkpoint inhibitors. Partial responses were achieved by three dose-escalation patients, of whom one had hepatocellular carcinoma and two had cutaneous melanoma. In the dose-escalation cohort, 75% to 90% of patients were male, and the mean age was approximately 60 years with a range of roughly 23 to 79. Intravenous ivuxolimab was administered to patients every 2 weeks at six dose levels: 0.01, 0.1, 0.3, 1.5, 3 and 10 mg/kg. Of the 50 to 55 dose-escalation patients, hepatocellular carcinoma was present in about 20, melanoma in approximately 15, renal cell carcinoma in 9 and head and neck cancer in 9. The point of sequencing TCRbeta in the periphery was to test whether ivuxolimab changed TCR sequence diversity and drove clonal T-cell expansion.

The CDR3 goes from the cysteine to the phenylalanine over 16 residues. The read is trimmed to its CDR3 DNA, 48 bases read in frame from base 1. From V the trimming removes 3 bases and from J it removes 5 bases, while the gene matches leave 11 bases of the junction unaccounted for. From a lookup of the germline V gene, CDR1 and CDR2 are SGHTA and FQGNSA. With regard to this clone: No antigen is known for it. Base qualities are not at hand, and no much larger clone is one base apart.

The investigation overall reported the following: Low levels of normalized T-cell clonal expansion were also seen in some nonresponding patients. Antigen specificity was not determined for the clonally expanded peripheral T cells. After ivuxolimab, more expanded clones were found on average in CD8+ T cells than in CD4+ T cells. At doses of 0.1 to 3.0 mg/kg, clonal expansion of both CD4+ and CD8+ blood T cells was observed from baseline to week 6. In partial responders in the 0.1-3.0 mg/kg groups, normalized peripheral clonal expansion was found to be among the lowest, especially among CD8+ T cells.

The trial excluded patients who had a history of autoimmune disease or who were on systemic immunosuppression. Peripheral blood for TCR sequencing was drawn from every dose cohort at baseline, at cycle 4 day 1 and at cycle 7 day 1. Samples were obtained from an open-label, multicenter, first-in-human phase I dose-escalation trial of ivuxolimab. Adults with locally advanced or metastatic head and neck squamous cell, hepatocellular, melanoma or renal cell carcinoma were enrolled in the trial. Before TCR sequencing, CD4+ and CD8+ T cells were separately sorted from peripheral blood. For sequencing of the TCRbeta CDR3 region, genomic DNA was extracted from the sorted cells. TCRbeta CDR3 regions were sequenced using the immunoSEQ Assay. TCRdb obtained this table from immuneACCESS and retained in-frame rearrangements with V and J assigned. These tables miss some clones; where compared with another copy, unresolved V genes account for less than half of the shortfall, and the remainder is unexplained. This sample holds some 130,000 clones; around 93% were observed only once. The ten biggest clones cover 0.9% to 1.2% of the sample.

Sequences were derived from CD4+ or CD8+ T cells sorted from blood, sampled in a trial of the OX40 agonist ivuxolimab. The receptor's source is an adult with an advanced solid tumor such as melanoma, head and neck, liver or kidney cancer. The V and J segments used are TRBV7-2 and TRBJ2-7, with 9 middle bases fitting TRBD1. The CDR3 protein: CASSFTFGQGWNEQYF. DNA sequence: TGTGCCAGCAGCTTCACCTTTGGACAGGGGTGGAACGAGCAGTACTTC.